These 15 T cell receptor beta chains came from one sample sequenced in a study of tissue T cells after allogeneic stem cell transplantation. The sample's time point: mouse harvest day 7 after allogeneic transplant. Mouse grafts combined 10^7 T-cell-depleted bone marrow cells with 10^6 splenic CD5+ T cells. Profiled with immunoSEQ multiplex PCR; TCRdb holds only in-frame clones, not every one. Of 8,500 to 9,000 clones in the sample, around 40% were seen once. The sequenced sample was skin. These receptors were collected from a female BALB/c mouse given C57BL/6 T cells with graft-versus-host disease after an allogeneic hematopoietic cell transplant.

About this clone itself: Any gene name here is a mouse gene name. The DNA ends 1 residue before the CDR3 does, and the rest of the CDR3 is filled in from the germline J gene. The rearrangement uses TRBV4 and TRBJ2-7, with TRBD2 matching over 13 bases. The length of the CDR3 is 15 residues. Germline CDR1 reads LGHDT; CDR2 reads YNNKQL (reference sequence). Losses at the gene ends were 4 bases for V and 7 bases for J; bases not matched to a gene: 7. The covered CDR3 bases are TGTGCCAGCAGCTCCCGGGACTGGGGGGGGCTGGAACAGTAC. Its translation is CASSSRDWGGLEQY. In full, the CDR3 reads CASSSRDWGGLEQYF.

This clone has just a few counts. Gene names refer to mouse genes. The observed sequence ends 1 residue before the CDR3 terminus, with the missing tail filled in from the germline J gene. The V call is TRBV3, the J call TRBJ1-3, with 8 positions matching TRBD1. Germline V lookup: CDR1 SNHLY, CDR2 FYNGKV (reference sequence). The V gene end was trimmed by 3 bases and the J gene end by 0 bases; junction bases not matched to a gene: 4. The CDR3 has 16 residues. The CDR3 bases that were read are TGTGCCAGCAGCTTGGGACAGGCATATTCTGGAAATACGCTCTAT. Amino acids: CASSLGQAYSGNTLY. The CDR3 reads in full as CASSLGQAYSGNTLYF.

Note on this clone: Gene names refer to mouse genes. With the read ending 1 residue before the CDR3 end, the germline J gene is used to fill in that end. The same CDR3 arises from other DNA sequences in this sample as well. The chain recombines TRBV26 with TRBJ1-1; TRBD1 is a possible D gene (5 bases). V shed 2 bases and J shed 1 base, with 5 bases lying between them. The CDR3 is 13 residues long. The germline V gene has CDR1 KGHPV and CDR2 FQNQEV (reference sequence). The chain's CDR3 is CASSLGGNTEVFF. Partial CDR3 DNA: TGTGCCAGCAGTCTGGGGGGAAACACAGAAGTCTTC.

As to this clone: Genes and germline come from the mouse. The CDR3 end is not reached by the read, which stops 1 residue before it; the germline J gene fills it in. The chain is built from TRBV15 and TRBJ1-6; 7 nucleotides line up with TRBD1. TRBJ1-6 is an open reading frame whose function is uncertain. CDR3 size: 15 residues. V shed 5 bases and J 0 bases; nucleotides not matched to a gene: 1. In germline, CDR1 is SGHND, CDR2 FRSKSL. The CDR3: CASSNRGSYNSPLYF. CDR3 bases read: TGTGCCAGCAGTAACAGGGGTTCCTATAATTCGCCCCTCTAC.

This clone occurred a few times. Mouse gene names and germline throughout. The read halts 1 residue ahead of the CDR3 end, with the missing end drawn from the germline J gene. The rearrangement uses TRBV3 and TRBJ2-5; D not resolved. From germline, CDR1 is SNHLY and CDR2 FYNGKV (reference sequence). This CDR3 region has 14 residues. V lost 1 base, J lost 3 bases, and 8 bases lay in between. The CDR3 here is CASSLDNSQDTQYF. The part of the CDR3 DNA that was read is TGTGCCAGCAGCTTAGACAACAGTCAAGACACCCAGTAC.

There are a few counts of this clone. These gene names are mouse names. Sequencing ends 1 residue short of the CDR3 end; the germline J gene provides the rest. The V gene is TRBV19, the J gene TRBJ2-3; TRBD2 might be the D (5 bases). The CDR3 has 14 amino acids. Germline CDR1 FNHDT, CDR2 SITEND (reference sequence). Trimming cost V 1 base and J 2 bases, with 8 bases left between them. This CDR3 reads CASSIMGIAETLYF. The CDR3 DNA, read in part, is TGTGCCAGCAGTATAATGGGGATTGCAGAAACGCTGTAT. The full variable domain, in which reference TRBV19 and TRBJ2-3 provide the parts outside the CDR3, is GGIITQTPKFLIGQEGQKLTLKCQQNFNHDTMYWYRQDSGKGLRLIYYSITENDLQKGDLSEGYDASREKKSSFSLTVTSAQKNEMAVFLCASSIMGIAETLYFGSGTRLTVL.

As for this clone: The genes are named according to mouse. Read sequence stops 1 residue before the CDR3 end, and the germline J gene provides the missing end. The rearrangement joins TRBV3 to TRBJ2-4, with D unclear. Germline V gives CDR1 SNHLY, CDR2 FYNGKV (reference sequence). The V gene lost 1 base and the J gene lost 0 bases, with 5 bases spanning the gap. CDR3 length: 14 residues. The CDR3 sequence is CASSLGQSQNTLYF. CDR3 DNA, as far as it was read: TGTGCCAGCAGCTTAGGACAAAGTCAAAACACCTTGTAC.

As concerns this clone: Gene names are the mouse ones. The missing CDR3 end, 1 residue past where the read stops, is filled in from the germline J gene. The gene calls are TRBV26 and TRBJ2-1, with unresolved D. Germline CDR1 KGHPV, CDR2 FQNQEV (reference sequence). Trimming cost V 8 bases and J 1 base, with 9 bases left between them. CDR3 length: 13 amino acids. CDR3: CASASGNYAEQFF. The CDR3 bases that were read are TGTGCCAGCGCGAGCGGGAACTATGCTGAGCAGTTC.

Notes on this clone: Germline and genes here are mouse. The read is 1 residue too short to cover the CDR3 end, so that end is filled in from the germline J gene. The chain couples TRBV1 to TRBJ2-4; D not certain. The ends were cut back, 3 bases at V and 0 bases at J, with 7 bases in the middle. CDR3 length: 14 residues. Germline loops: CDR1 NSQYPW, CDR2 LRSPGD (reference sequence). Partial CDR3 DNA: TGCACCTGCAGTGCGGCAGATAGTCAAAACACCTTGTAC. Its protein product is CTCSAADSQNTLY. The whole CDR3 protein is CTCSAADSQNTLYF.

On this clone: Genes and germline are mouse. The read terminates 1 residue before the CDR3 end, so the remaining end is supplied by the germline J gene. This chain joins TRBV26 and TRBJ2-4; 14 nucleotides line up with TRBD2. This CDR3 has 16 amino acids. Germline-derived CDR1 and CDR2 are KGHPV and FQNQEV (reference sequence). V was pared by 6 bases and J by 5 bases, with 7 bases of the junction left unmatched. The CDR3 region is CASSPGLGGRGNTLYF. The covered CDR3 bases are TGTGCCAGCAGCCCGGGACTGGGGGGGCGCGGAAACACCTTGTAC.

As regards this clone: Genes and germline come from the mouse. The read terminates 1 residue before the CDR3 end, so the remaining end is supplied by the germline J gene. The chain carries TRBV1 and TRBJ2-5; TRBD1 agrees at 8 bases. Per germline, CDR1 NSQYPW and CDR2 LRSPGD (reference sequence). The CDR3 has 15 amino acids. Trimming at V came to 1 base and at J to 7 bases, leaving 7 bases not matched to a gene. CDR3 bases read: TGCACCTGCAGTGCAGGCAGGGGGCCGGAAAACACCCAGTAC. Translating gives CTCSAGRGPENTQY. The CDR3 in full is CTCSAGRGPENTQYF. The whole variable domain, remainder taken from reference TRBV1 and TRBJ2-5, is VTLLEQNPRWRLVPRGQAVNLRCILKNSQYPWMSWYQQDLQKQLQWLFTLRSPGDKEVKSLPGADYLATRVTDTELRLQVANMSQGRTLYCTCSAGRGPENTQYFGPGTRLLVL.

For this clone: Mouse gene names and germline throughout. The DNA ends 1 residue before the CDR3 does, and the rest of the CDR3 is filled in from the germline J gene. This chain connects TRBV19 to TRBJ1-1, with TRBD1 identical over 9 bases. This CDR3 is built from 14 residues. Germline V gives CDR1 FNHDT, CDR2 SITEND (reference sequence). V was clipped by 2 bases and J by 3 bases; unmatched bases: 2. The CDR3: CASSIGQGHTEVFF. The sequenced part of the CDR3 DNA is TGTGCCAGCAGTATTGGACAGGGGCACACAGAAGTCTTC. Full variable domain (remainder filled in from reference TRBV19 and TRBJ1-1): GGIITQTPKFLIGQEGQKLTLKCQQNFNHDTMYWYRQDSGKGLRLIYYSITENDLQKGDLSEGYDASREKKSSFSLTVTSAQKNEMAVFLCASSIGQGHTEVFFGKGTRLTVV.

To note about this clone: The genes are named according to mouse. The read stops 1 residue short of the end of the CDR3; the missing end is completed from the germline J gene. This chain uses TRBV14 with TRBJ2-3, with D possibly being TRBD2 (7 bases). The CDR3 contains 16 residues. The V gene's germline CDR1 is SGHDT and CDR2 FRDEAV. Trimming stripped 0 bases from V and 0 bases from J, with 11 bases between. The CDR3 reads CASSFSWGPSAETLYF. The CDR3 bases that were read are TGTGCCAGCAGTTTCTCCTGGGGGCCTAGTGCAGAAACGCTGTAT. The full variable domain, with the rest looked up from reference TRBV14 and TRBJ2-3, is EAGVTQSPRYAVLQEGQAVSFWCDPISGHDTLYWYQQPRDQGPQLLVYFRDEAVIDNSQLPSDRFSAVRPKGTNSTLKIQSAKQGDTATYLCASSFSWGPSAETLYFGSGTRLTVL.

As concerns this clone: Gene and germline names: mouse. The missing CDR3 end, 1 residue past where the read stops, is filled in from the germline J gene. The V call is TRBV12-2, the J call TRBJ2-1, with 10 bases matching TRBD2. The V segment lost 3 bases and the J segment 3 bases; nucleotides outside the gene matches: 4. The CDR3 contains 15 residues. Looked up from germline, CDR1 is SGHLS and CDR2 is HYDKME. The CDR3 loop reads CASSTGLGRYAEQFF. The sequenced part of the CDR3 DNA is TGTGCCAGCTCTACGGGACTGGGGCGCTATGCTGAGCAGTTC.

In this sample, this clone turned up a few times. Mouse gene names and germline throughout. The CDR3 end is not reached by the read, which stops 1 residue before it; the germline J gene fills it in. The chain combines TRBV16 with TRBJ2-3, with D unresolved. V was pared by 2 bases and J by 0 bases, with 6 bases between. From germline, CDR1 is SGHSA and CDR2 FRNQAP. The CDR3 contains 14 residues. The CDR3 reads CASSLTSSAETLYF. CDR3 DNA (partial): TGTGCAAGCAGCTTAACTTCTAGTGCAGAAACGCTGTAT.